The clone carrying this TCR beta chain was observed a few times. Its antigen is not identified. This record belongs to a study of CD8 T cells in Susac syndrome. Whole-study findings and limits: Roughly 5 Susac-specific public clones appeared in CD8+ TEMRA repertoires, and 15 to 20 in total CD8+ repertoires. Susac CD8+ clonal expansion peaked in TEMRA cells and active patients.

Bulk CD8+ and CD4+ cells came from magnetic negative isolation; CD8+ TEMRA by FACS. CDR3 length: 12 residues. Trimming removed 3 bases from V and 8 bases from J, with 8 bases in between. RNA, at about 0.5 to 1 ug, was reverse transcribed with random hexamers. TCRdb itself ran the immunoSEQ multiplex PCR reads through MiXCR, one entry per CDR3 protein. The sample shows fewer than 90,000 distinct CDR3 sequences, approximately 93% of them seen only once. The chain links TRBV12-3 or TRBV12-4 to TRBJ2-1, with D maybe TRBD2 (5 bases). Sequenced: CD8+ T cells from PBMCs. This TCR came from a human donor with Susac syndrome. CDR3 loop: CASSLAADEQFF. CDR3 nucleotide sequence: TGTGCCAGCAGTTTGGCAGCGGATGAGCAGTTCTTC.